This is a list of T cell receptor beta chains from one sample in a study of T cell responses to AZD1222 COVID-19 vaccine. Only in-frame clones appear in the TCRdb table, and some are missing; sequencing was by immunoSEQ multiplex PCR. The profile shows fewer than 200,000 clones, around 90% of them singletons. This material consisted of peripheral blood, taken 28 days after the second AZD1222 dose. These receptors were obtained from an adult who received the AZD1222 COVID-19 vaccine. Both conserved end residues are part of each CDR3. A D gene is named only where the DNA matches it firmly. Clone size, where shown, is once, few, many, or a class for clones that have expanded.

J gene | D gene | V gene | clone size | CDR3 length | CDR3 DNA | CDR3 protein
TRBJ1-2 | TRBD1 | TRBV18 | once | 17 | TGTGCCAGCTCACCCCTGACCCGGGACAGGGGAGTAGGTGGCTACACCTTC | CASSPLTRDRGVGGYTF
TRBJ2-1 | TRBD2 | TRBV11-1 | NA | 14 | TGTGCCAGCAGCCGCTATGGGGGGGACAATGAGCAGTTCTTC | CASSRYGGDNEQFF
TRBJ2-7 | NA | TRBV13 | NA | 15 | TGTGCCAGCAGCCCCCCAGGCGGGGGCACCTACGAGCAGTACTTC | CASSPPGGGTYEQYF
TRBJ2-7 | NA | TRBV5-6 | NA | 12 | TGTGCCAGCAGCTTGAGCGGGTACGAGCAGTACTTC | CASSLSGYEQYF
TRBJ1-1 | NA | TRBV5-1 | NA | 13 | TGCGCCAGCCGGGCTGCAATGAACACTGAAGCTTTCTTT | CASRAAMNTEAFF
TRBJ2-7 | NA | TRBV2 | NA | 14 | TGTGCCAGCAGTGGAGGACAGCCTTCCTACGAGCAGTACTTC | CASSGGQPSYEQYF
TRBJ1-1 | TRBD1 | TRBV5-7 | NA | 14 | TGTGCCAGCAGCACCCGACAGGGGGGGACTGAAGCTTTCTTT | CASSTRQGGTEAFF
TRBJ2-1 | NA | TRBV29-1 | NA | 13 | TGCAGCGGCGGGACTGCGAGATACAATGAGCAGTTCTTC | CSGGTARYNEQFF
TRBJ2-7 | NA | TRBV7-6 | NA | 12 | TGTGCCAGCAGCTTTTGGGGGAGCGAGCAGTACTTC | CASSFWGSEQYF
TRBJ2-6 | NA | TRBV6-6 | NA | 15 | TGTGCCAGCAGTTACGCGATCTCTGGGGCCAACGTCCTGACTTTC | CASSYAISGANVLTF
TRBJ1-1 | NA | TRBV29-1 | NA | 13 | TGCAGCGTTGATTTTTGGGGGAACACTGAAGCTTTCTTT | CSVDFWGNTEAFF
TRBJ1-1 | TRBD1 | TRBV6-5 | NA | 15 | TGTGCCAGCAGTTACTCGACAGGGGCGAACACTGAAGCTTTCTTT | CASSYSTGANTEAFF
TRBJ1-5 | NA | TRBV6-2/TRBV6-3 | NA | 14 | TGTGCCAGCAGTCCGGGACGGAACAATCAGCCCCAGCATTTT | CASSPGRNNQPQHF
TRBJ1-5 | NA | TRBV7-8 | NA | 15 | TGTGCCAGCAGCTTCGGGGGTCCAAGCAATCAGCCCCAGCATTTT | CASSFGGPSNQPQHF
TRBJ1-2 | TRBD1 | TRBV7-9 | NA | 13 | TGTGCCAGTACAGGGGAAGGCTATTTAGGCTACACCTTC | CASTGEGYLGYTF
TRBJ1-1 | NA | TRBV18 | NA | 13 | TGTGCCAGCTCTAGAACGGGGGCCACTGAAGCTTTCTTT | CASSRTGATEAFF
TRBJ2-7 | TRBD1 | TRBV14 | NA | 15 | TGTGCCAGCAGCCACCCGGGACAGGGGGCCTACGAGCAGTACTTC | CASSHPGQGAYEQYF
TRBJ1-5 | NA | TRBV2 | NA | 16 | TGTGCCAGCAGTGAAAGGGCAGGGAAAAGCAATCAGCCCCAGCATTTT | CASSERAGKSNQPQHF
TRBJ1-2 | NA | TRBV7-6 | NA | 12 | TGTGCCAGCAGCTTAGATAACTATGGCTACACCTTC | CASSLDNYGYTF
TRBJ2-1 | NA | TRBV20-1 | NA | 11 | TGCAGTGCCCCCGCCCTCTATGAGCAGTTCTTC | CSAPALYEQFF
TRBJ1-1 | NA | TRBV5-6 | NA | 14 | TGTGCCAGCAGCGCGGGGACGGTGAACACTGAAGCTTTCTTT | CASSAGTVNTEAFF
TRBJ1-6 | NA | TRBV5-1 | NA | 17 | TGCGCCAGCAGCTTGGATCCGGGGGTAACCTATAATTCACCCCTCCACTTT | CASSLDPGVTYNSPLHF
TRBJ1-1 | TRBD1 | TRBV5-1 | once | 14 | TGCGCCAGCAGCTGGGGGACAGGGTACACTGAAGCTTTCTTT | CASSWGTGYTEAFF
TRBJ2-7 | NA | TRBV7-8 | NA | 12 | TGTGCCAGCAGCCATCCCCGTCTCGAGCAGTACTTC | CASSHPRLEQYF
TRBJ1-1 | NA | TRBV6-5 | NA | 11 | TGTGCCAGCAGTACTCATCGAGAAGCTTTCTTT | CASSTHREAFF
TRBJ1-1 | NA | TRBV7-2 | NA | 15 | TGTGCCAGCAGCCCTACAGATTCTGGGGACACTGAAGCTTTCTTT | CASSPTDSGDTEAFF
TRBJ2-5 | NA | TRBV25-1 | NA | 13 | TGTGCCAGCAGTGAATACGGGGGTGAGACCCAGTACTTC | CASSEYGGETQYF
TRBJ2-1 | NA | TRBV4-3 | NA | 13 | TGCGCCAGCAGCCAAGATCGAGACATCGAGCAGTTCTTC | CASSQDRDIEQFF
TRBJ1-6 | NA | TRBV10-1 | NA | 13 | TGCGCCAGCAGTGAGTCGGTTACTTCACCCCTCCACTTT | CASSESVTSPLHF
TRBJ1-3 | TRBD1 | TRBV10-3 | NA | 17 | TGTGCCATCAGTGAGGGGGGGACCGGGACAGGGCGAAACACCATATATTTT | CAISEGGTGTGRNTIYF
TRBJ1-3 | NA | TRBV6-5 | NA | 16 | TGTGCCAGCAGTTACTCGTACGCCGGGGCCGGAAACACCATATATTTT | CASSYSYAGAGNTIYF
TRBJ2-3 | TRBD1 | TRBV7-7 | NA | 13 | TGTGCCAGCGGAAGGGGGCGCGGAGATACGCAGTATTTT | CASGRGRGDTQYF
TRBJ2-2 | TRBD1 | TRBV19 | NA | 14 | TGTGCCAGTAGGGTAACAGGGGGCACCGGGGAGCTGTTTTTT | CASRVTGGTGELFF
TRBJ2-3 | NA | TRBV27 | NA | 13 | TGTGCCAGCAGCCAACAGGGAGGTCCGACGCAGTATTTT | CASSQQGGPTQYF
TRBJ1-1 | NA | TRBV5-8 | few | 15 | TGTGCCAGCATCCCCCGCGCGGGGCTGGGCACTGAAGCTTTCTTT | CASIPRAGLGTEAFF
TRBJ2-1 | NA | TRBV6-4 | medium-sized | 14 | TGTGCCAGCAGTGAGGCAGGCTCCTACAATGAGCAGTTCTTC | CASSEAGSYNEQFF
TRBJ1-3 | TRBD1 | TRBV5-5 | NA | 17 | TGTGCCAGCAGCTTGGATCCAGGGGGCTACTCTGGAAACACCATATATTTT | CASSLDPGGYSGNTIYF
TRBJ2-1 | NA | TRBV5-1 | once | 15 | TGCGCCAGCAGCTTGGCACCCCAGGGTGTAAATGAGCAGTTCTTC | CASSLAPQGVNEQFF
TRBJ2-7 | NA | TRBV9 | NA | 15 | TGTGCCAGCAGCGCGAGGGACAAAGCAGTCTACGAGCAGTACTTC | CASSARDKAVYEQYF
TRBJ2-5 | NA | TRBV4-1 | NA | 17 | TGCGCCAGCAGCCAAGTTCTTCTTGGGGGGGCTGGGGAGACCCAGTACTTC | CASSQVLLGGAGETQYF
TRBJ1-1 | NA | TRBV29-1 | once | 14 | TGCAGCGTTGGAGGAGATGGATACAACACTGAAGCTTTCTTT | CSVGGDGYNTEAFF
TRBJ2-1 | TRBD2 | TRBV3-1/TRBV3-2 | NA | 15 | TGTGCCAGCAGCGGCGGGGGTACCTCCTACAATGAGCAGTTCTTC | CASSGGGTSYNEQFF